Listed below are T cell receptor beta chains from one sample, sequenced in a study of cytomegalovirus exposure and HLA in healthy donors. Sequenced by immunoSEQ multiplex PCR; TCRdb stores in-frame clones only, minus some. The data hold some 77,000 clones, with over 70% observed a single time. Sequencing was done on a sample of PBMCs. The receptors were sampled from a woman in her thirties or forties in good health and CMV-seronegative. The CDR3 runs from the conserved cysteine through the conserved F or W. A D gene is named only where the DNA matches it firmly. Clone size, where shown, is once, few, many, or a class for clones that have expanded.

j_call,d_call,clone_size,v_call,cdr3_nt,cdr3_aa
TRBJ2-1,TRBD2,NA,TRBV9,TGTGCCAGCAGCGATAGGGCTAGCGGGGTCTTGCATGAGCAGTTCTTC,CASSDRASGVLHEQFF
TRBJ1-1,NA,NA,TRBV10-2,TGCGCCATCCAGCCAGGCGGGGGGGAGAACCTGAACACTGAAGCTTTCTTT,CAIQPGGGENLNTEAFF
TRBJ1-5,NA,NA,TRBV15,TGTGCCACCAGCAGAGCAGGCGGGGTCGGTGGCAATCAGCCCCAGCATTTT,CATSRAGGVGGNQPQHF
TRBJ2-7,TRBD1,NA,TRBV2,TGTGCCAGCATCCCGGGACAGGGAGGGAAAGAGCAGTACTTC,CASIPGQGGKEQYF
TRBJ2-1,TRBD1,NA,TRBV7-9,TGTGCCAGCAGCGGCGAGGGGGACAGGCTGTACAATGAGCAGTTCTTC,CASSGEGDRLYNEQFF
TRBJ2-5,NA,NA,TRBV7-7,TGTGCCAGCAGCCCCGGGGGGACACACCAAGAGACCCAGTACTTC,CASSPGGTHQETQYF
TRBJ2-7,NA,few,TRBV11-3,TGTGCCAGCAGCTTAGGGGGCAGGGTGGACGAGCAGTACTTC,CASSLGGRVDEQYF
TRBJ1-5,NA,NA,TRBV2,TGTGCCAGCAGCAGTACAGGGACGCGGCAGCCCCAGCATTTT,CASSSTGTRQPQHF
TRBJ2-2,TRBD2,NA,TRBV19,TGTGCCAGTAGTACAAGCGGGAGGGGGACCGGGGAGCTGTTTTTT,CASSTSGRGTGELFF
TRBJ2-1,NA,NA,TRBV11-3,TGTGCCAGCAGCTTAGGGATGGGAGGCTTGAGGAATGAGCAGTTCTTC,CASSLGMGGLRNEQFF
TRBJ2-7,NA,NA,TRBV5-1,TGCGCCAGCAGCTTCGGAGGCCTATTCTCCTACGAGCAGTACTTC,CASSFGGLFSYEQYF
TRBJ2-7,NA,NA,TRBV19,TGTGCCAGTAGCCCGGGGAGCTTCAAGCGCGAGCAGTACTTC,CASSPGSFKREQYF
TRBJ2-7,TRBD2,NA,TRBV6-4,TGTGCCAGCAGTGACCCGAAGGCTAGCGGGAGTAAGGAGCAGTACTTC,CASSDPKASGSKEQYF
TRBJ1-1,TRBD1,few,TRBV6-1,TGTGCCAGCACCCTGGACAGGTTTGGCACTGAAGCTTTCTTT,CASTLDRFGTEAFF
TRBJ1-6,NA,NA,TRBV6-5,TGTGCCAGTTCGGACAGCTCCTATAATTCACCCCTCCACTTT,CASSDSSYNSPLHF
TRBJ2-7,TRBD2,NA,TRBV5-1,TGCGCCAGCAGGCAAGTAGCGGGAGAGCGCTACGAGCAGTACTTC,CASRQVAGERYEQYF
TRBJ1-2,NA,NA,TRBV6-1,TGTGCCAGCAGTGAAGCCCTCCGGGGGGCGCGTGGCTACACCTTC,CASSEALRGARGYTF
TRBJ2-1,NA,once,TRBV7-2,TGTGCCAGCAGCTTATCGGGGTACTCCTACAATGAGCAGTTCTTC,CASSLSGYSYNEQFF
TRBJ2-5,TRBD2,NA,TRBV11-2,TGTGCCAGCAGTTCGTTGCGGCGACTAGCGGGAGGGAAGACCCAGTACTTC,CASSSLRRLAGGKTQYF
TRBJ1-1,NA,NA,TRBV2,TGTGCCAGCAGCGTTGGGACAAAACTTGTAGGGACTGAAGCTTTCTTT,CASSVGTKLVGTEAFF
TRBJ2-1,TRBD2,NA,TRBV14,TGTGCCAGCAGCCTTCATGGGGCCGGACTAGCGGACAATGAGCAGTTCTTC,CASSLHGAGLADNEQFF
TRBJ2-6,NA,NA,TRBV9,TGTGCCAGCAGCCCTCGACAGTCCTCTGGGGCCAACGTCCTGACTTTC,CASSPRQSSGANVLTF
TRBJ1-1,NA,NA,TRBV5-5,TGTGCCAGCAGCTTGACAGGGTACAACACTGAAGCTTTCTTT,CASSLTGYNTEAFF
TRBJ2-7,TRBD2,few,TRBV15,TGTGCCACCAGCAGGGGACTAGCGGGATTGAACGAGCAGTACTTC,CATSRGLAGLNEQYF
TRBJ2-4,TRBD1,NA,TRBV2,TGTGCCAGCAGTGATTCCCTCGGGACAGCCGGTACCTTC,CASSDSLGTAGTF
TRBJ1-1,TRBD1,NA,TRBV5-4,TGTGCCAGCAGCTCCCGGAGGACAGGGAACACTGAAGCTTTCTTT,CASSSRRTGNTEAFF
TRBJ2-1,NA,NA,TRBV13,TGTGCCAGCAGCTTAGGCGCGGGGGAGCAGTTCTTC,CASSLGAGEQFF
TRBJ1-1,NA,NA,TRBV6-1,TGTGCCAGCAGATTAGGGGTTGTCTCTGAAGCTTTCTTT,CASRLGVVSEAFF
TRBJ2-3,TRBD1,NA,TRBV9,TGTGCCAGCAGCCCACGGACAGGGCTTCAGGCAGATACGCAGTATTTT,CASSPRTGLQADTQYF
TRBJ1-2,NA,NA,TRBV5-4,TGTGCCAGCAGCTTGAGAAGGGGGACGGAGAACTATGGCTACACCTTC,CASSLRRGTENYGYTF
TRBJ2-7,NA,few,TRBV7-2,TGTGCCAGCAGCTTAGGTTCAGGCCTCCTTTACGAGCAGTACTTC,CASSLGSGLLYEQYF
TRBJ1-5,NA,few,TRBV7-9,TGTGCCAGCAGCTGGCTCAATCAGCCCCAGCATTTT,CASSWLNQPQHF